This TCR beta chain was sequenced in a study of Graves' ophthalmopathy and Graves' hyperthyroidism. RNA transcripts served as template for amplifying TCR beta CDR3 sequences. First-round RT-PCR relied on HTBI primers, and a second-round multiplex PCR came next. TCRdb ran MiXCR on the multiplex PCR reads and lists one entry per CDR3 protein. The sample lists fewer than 650,000 distinct CDR3 sequences, 22% occurring once. This CDR3 region has 13 residues. The V end was cut by 6 bases, the J end by 3 bases, with 12 bases between. Germline lookup yields CDR1 DFQATT and CDR2 SNEGSKA (reference sequence). This clonotype occurred many times. Ineligible for inclusion were patients with other autoimmune diseases, uncontrolled infections, pregnancy or lactation. Serum thyroxine and TRAb, along with clinical symptoms, thyroid ultrasound and orbital computed tomography, were what diagnosis relied on.

The V and J genes are TRBV20-1 and TRBJ1-5; D may be TRBD1 (5 bases). The sample taken for sequencing was peripheral blood. The sequence was collected from a woman under 30 with stable Graves' hyperthyroidism. Some clones in this sample may be carry-over from other donors' samples. CDR3 DNA: TGCAGTGCAAGTCAGGGAACCAATCAGCCCCAGCATTTT. Its translation is CSASQGTNQPQHF.